This TCR beta chain comes out of a study of blood T cell repertoires in COVID-19. Background on the study: Italy, Spain and the United States were the sources of the convalescent and acute COVID-19 samples. PBMCs, B-cell-depleted T cells, or T cells provided the cDNA or gDNA that made up the material.

As originally analysed: Reference gene primer amplification gave estimated nucleated cell counts. Repertoires were generated with immunoSEQ multiplex PCR, while TCRdb's copy carries only in-frame clones and drops some. V, J and clone size are those of that table, while D and trimming were read from the DNA. The sample records under 110,000 clones, about 80% being singletons. Between the trimmed V and J ends, which lost 8 bases and 2 bases, there was a span of 9 bases. Germline loops: CDR1 SEHNR, CDR2 FQNEAQ (reference sequence). This CDR3 is 12 amino acids long. The origin of this receptor is a woman aged 60 to 75 with acute or convalescent COVID-19. The V and J genes are TRBV7-9 and TRBJ1-2, with a possible D match to TRBD1 (5 bases). Sequencing used peripheral blood. CDR3 in DNA: TGTGCCAGCCCCGGGGGGAACTATGGCTACACCTTC. Its translation is CASPGGNYGYTF.